Below, 27 T cell receptor beta chains from the same sample are listed, as sequenced in a study of blood T cell repertoires in COVID-19. This table comes from immunoSEQ multiplex PCR, and its TCRdb copy is limited to in-frame clones, with some not included. In the table there are approximately 280,000 clones, around 89% of which are singletons. Sequenced input: peripheral blood. All receptors derive from a middle-aged man with acute or convalescent COVID-19.

The J gene is TRBJ2-5, the V gene TRBV19, with D possibly being TRBD1 (5 bases). The CDR3 sequence is 12 residues long. CDR1 and CDR2 from the germline V gene are LNHDA and SQIVND (reference sequence). Trimming left V 6 bases short and J 3 bases short, with 8 bases between. The DNA for the CDR3 is TGTGCCAGTAGCAGGGCGGAAGAGACCCAGTACTTC. It yields the protein CASSRAEETQYF. The full variable domain, rest sourced from reference TRBV19 and TRBJ2-5, is DGGITQSPKYLFRKEGQNVTLSCEQNLNHDAMYWYRQDPGQGLRLIYYSQIVNDFQKGDIAEGYSVSREKKESFPLTVTSAQKNPTAFYLCASSRAEETQYFGPGTRLLVL.

V is TRBV2 and J is TRBJ1-6; D perhaps matches TRBD1 (6 bases). The germline V gene encodes CDR1 SNHLY and CDR2 FYNNEI. This CDR3 is 16 amino acids long. The V end was cut by 5 bases, the J end by 0 bases, with 11 bases between. The CDR3 here is CASSYRVGSYNSPLHF. The CDR3 bases are TGTGCCAGCAGTTACAGGGTTGGCTCCTATAATTCACCCCTCCACTTT.

The rearrangement links TRBV9 to TRBJ1-2; 8 bases line up with TRBD1. The germline V gene has CDR1 SGDLS and CDR2 YYNGEE. Losses at the gene ends were 3 bases for V and 2 bases for J; bases not matched to a gene: 6. The CDR3 sequence is 15 residues long. In DNA, the CDR3 is TGTGCCAGCAGCGGGCGGGGACAGGCGAACTATGGCTACACCTTC. Its translation: CASSGRGQANYGYTF.

The chain links TRBV10-3 to TRBJ1-2, with D perhaps matching TRBD1 (5 bases). Looked up from germline, CDR1 is ENHRY and CDR2 is SYGVKD. V gave up 6 bases and J gave up 0 bases, with 11 bases separating them. The CDR3 contains 14 residues. The CDR3 protein is CAIRSDKSNYGYTF. The CDR3 DNA follows: TGTGCCATCAGGTCGGACAAATCTAACTATGGCTACACCTTC.

V usage is TRBV4-2 and J usage is TRBJ2-7; 9 nucleotides match TRBD1. The germline CDR1 and CDR2 sequences are LGHNA and YNFKEQ. Trimming cost V 5 bases and J 5 bases; bases outside gene matches: 13. The CDR3 covers 16 residues. In DNA form, the CDR3 reads TGTGCCAGCAGCAATTTACCGGGACAGGGTTTAGACGAGCAGTACTTC. This gives the protein CASSNLPGQGLDEQYF.

The genes are TRBV4-1 and TRBJ1-1; TRBD1 matches at 9 bases. Germline-derived CDR1 and CDR2 are MGHRA and YSYEKL. The V and J ends lost 2 bases and 5 bases, in that order; junction bases with no gene match: 6. The CDR3 extends over 15 amino acids. Here the CDR3 DNA reads TGCGCCAGCAGCCAACGGGAGACAGGGGGGACTGAAGCTTTCTTT. Protein sequence: CASSQRETGGTEAFF.

The rearrangement uses TRBV29-1 and TRBJ1-1, with a weak D call TRBD1 (6 bases). V was trimmed by 5 bases and J by 1 base, leaving 20 bases between them. The CDR3 length is 16 residues. Germline V gene sequence: CDR1 SQVTM, CDR2 ANQGSEA. CDR3 protein: CSVLGSRGSSNTEAFF. CDR3 DNA sequence: TGCAGCGTTCTTGGGTCCAGGGGTTCATCGAACACTGAAGCTTTCTTT.

The chain combines TRBV5-8 with TRBJ2-1; 10 bases fit TRBD2. The CDR3 has 16 residues. Losses at the gene ends were 5 bases for V and 4 bases for J; bases not matched to a gene: 9. Per the germline V gene, CDR1 is SGHTS and CDR2 is YDEGEE. This CDR3 reads CASSSLLAGRYNEQFF. The CDR3 DNA is TGTGCCAGCAGTTCATTACTAGCGGGGAGATACAATGAGCAGTTCTTC.

This sequence joins TRBV6-5 and TRBJ1-1; maybe TRBD1 (5 bases). V was trimmed by 7 bases and J by 0 bases, leaving 12 bases between them. Germline assignment: CDR1 MNHEY and CDR2 SVGAGI. The CDR3 is 14 amino acids. The CDR3 nucleotides read TGTGCCAGCACTCTGGGGGGGATGAACACTGAAGCTTTCTTT. It encodes CASTLGGMNTEAFF.

The rearrangement joins TRBV15 to TRBJ1-2, with D tentatively TRBD1 (6 bases). The CDR3 has 13 residues. Looked up from germline, CDR1 is LNHNV and CDR2 is YYDKDF (reference sequence). V lost 4 bases and J lost 5, with 11 bases in between. CDR3 residues: CATSNGQLYGYTF. CDR3 DNA: TGTGCCACCAGCAATGGACAGCTTTATGGCTACACCTTC.

The V and J genes are TRBV6-1 and TRBJ1-2, with 8 bases that match TRBD1. This CDR3 is 15 amino acids long. V was clipped by 3 bases and J by 2 bases; unmatched bases: 5. The germline gives CDR1 MNHNS, CDR2 SASEGT. CDR3: CASSDPRTGNYGYTF. The CDR3 region has the DNA TGTGCCAGCAGTGACCCTCGGACAGGGAACTATGGCTACACCTTC.

This clone has just one count. The chain carries TRBV30 and TRBJ1-1; TRBD1 agrees at 7 bases. The CDR3 is made up of 11 amino acids. Per the germline V gene, CDR1 is GTSNPN and CDR2 is SVGIG (reference sequence). The V and J ends lost 7 bases and 5 bases, in that order; junction bases with no gene match: 4. Written as DNA, the CDR3 is TGTGCCTTGGGACAGTTAACTGAAGCTTTCTTT. Protein sequence: CALGQLTEAFF.

This clone was seen a single time. The chain recombines TRBV10-3 with TRBJ1-6, with D possibly matching TRBD1 (6 bases). Trimming stripped 3 bases from V and 8 bases from J, with 14 bases between. Germline V CDR1 and CDR2: ENHRY, SYGVKD. This CDR3 has 15 residues. In DNA, the CDR3 is TGTGCCATCAGTGAAAGAGGGGGTCAGGATTCACCCCTCCACTTT. Amino acids: CAISERGGQDSPLHF.

The chain joins TRBV10-3 to TRBJ2-7, with unresolved D. Germline values: CDR1 ENHRY, CDR2 SYGVKD. This CDR3 is 12 amino acids long. V lost 4 bases, J lost 1 base, and 5 bases lay in between. In nucleotides, the CDR3 is TGTGCCATCAGTGGCGTGTCCTACGAGCAGTACTTC. It yields the protein CAISGVSYEQYF.

The V call is TRBV7-8, the J call TRBJ1-5; 8 nucleotides agree with TRBD1. Germline trimming cut 4 bases from V and 3 bases from J; bases unmatched to any gene: 8. Germline lookup yields CDR1 SGHVS and CDR2 FQNEAQ. This CDR3 contains 16 residues. CDR3 bases: TGTGCCAGCAGCTCCTCCCCGGGACAGGTCAATCAGCCCCAGCATTTT. Protein product: CASSSSPGQVNQPQHF.

The rearrangement uses TRBV5-6 and TRBJ2-2; a possible D gene is TRBD2 (5 bases). The germline V gene encodes CDR1 SGHDT and CDR2 YYEEEE. V was shortened by 3 bases and J by 6 bases, with 12 bases between the two germline ends. This CDR3 is 14 amino acids long. Here the CDR3 reads CASSSGIQAGELFF. The CDR3 DNA is TGTGCCAGCAGCTCCGGGATCCAAGCCGGGGAGCTGTTTTTT.

V is TRBV11-2 and J is TRBJ1-3; a possible D gene is TRBD1 (5 bases). There are 15 residues in the CDR3. Between the trimmed V and J ends, which lost 0 bases and 2 bases, there was a span of 8 bases. Looked up from germline, CDR1 is SGHAT and CDR2 is FQNNGV. CDR3 amino acids: CASSLDRVPGNTIYF. As DNA, the CDR3 is TGTGCCAGCAGCTTAGACAGGGTCCCTGGAAACACCATATATTTT.

This chain links TRBV29-1 with TRBJ2-1, with TRBD2 as a possible D gene (5 bases). Germline CDR1 and CDR2: SQVTM and ANQGSEA. The CDR3 consists of 14 residues. The V end lost 2 bases, the J end lost 0 bases, and 8 bases lay between the germline ends. The CDR3 sequence: CSVERDRSYNEQFF. The CDR3 DNA follows: TGCAGCGTTGAACGGGATCGCTCCTACAATGAGCAGTTCTTC.

The CDR3 loop reads CAISEPADRGSYEQYF. In DNA form, the CDR3 reads TGTGCCATCAGTGAGCCTGCGGACAGGGGCTCCTACGAGCAGTACTTC. The V and J genes are TRBV10-3 and TRBJ2-7; 9 bases agree with TRBD1. The germline V gene has CDR1 ENHRY and CDR2 SYGVKD. The CDR3 has 16 amino acids. The V segment lost 2 bases and the J segment 0 bases; nucleotides outside the gene matches: 5.

CDR3 DNA sequence: TGTGCCTCCGGAGGGACGGGCTACAATGAGCAGTTCTTC. It yields the protein CASGGTGYNEQFF. V is TRBV24-1 and J is TRBJ2-1; D perhaps matches TRBD2 (6 bases). This CDR3 comprises 13 residues. The germline CDR1 and CDR2 sequences are KGHDR and SFDVKD. The V end lost 12 bases, the J end lost 3 bases, and 14 bases lay between the germline ends.

A note on this clone: The same CDR3 arises from other DNA sequences in this sample as well. This sequence joins TRBV19 and TRBJ1-4; 7 nucleotides match TRBD1. The germline V gene encodes CDR1 LNHDA and CDR2 SQIVND (reference sequence). CDR3 size: 14 residues. The V and J ends lost 3 bases and 4 bases, in that order; junction bases with no gene match: 2. The CDR3 DNA sequence: TGTGCCAGTAGTATCCAGGGGGGTAATGAAAAACTGTTTTTT. Its protein product is CASSIQGGNEKLFF. The full variable domain, in which reference TRBV19 and TRBJ1-4 provide the parts outside the CDR3, is DGGITQSPKYLFRKEGQNVTLSCEQNLNHDAMYWYRQDPGQGLRLIYYSQIVNDFQKGDIAEGYSVSREKKESFPLTVTSAQKNPTAFYLCASSIQGGNEKLFFGSGTQLSVL.

The rearrangement uses TRBV24-1 and TRBJ2-5; TRBD1 agrees at 11 bases. Trimming at V came to 3 bases and at J to 4 bases, leaving 3 bases not matched to a gene. The length of the CDR3 is 15 residues. Germline values: CDR1 KGHDR, CDR2 SFDVKD. In DNA form, the CDR3 reads TGTGCCACCAGTGATGCCGGGACAGGGGGAGAGACCCAGTACTTC. This gives the protein CATSDAGTGGETQYF.

This clone was counted only a few times. The V call is TRBV9, the J call TRBJ1-1; 7 bases agree with TRBD1. From germline, CDR1 is SGDLS and CDR2 YYNGEE. The CDR3 spans 14 residues. V was pared by 2 bases and J by 2 bases, with 3 bases of the junction left unmatched. DNA of the CDR3: TGTGCCAGCAGCGTGGGACAGATTAACACTGAAGCTTTCTTT. It encodes CASSVGQINTEAFF.

The genes are TRBV11-2 and TRBJ1-1, with D perhaps TRBD1 (6 bases). The V gene lost 5 bases and the J gene lost 12 bases, with 25 bases spanning the gap. This CDR3 is built from 15 residues. The germline gives CDR1 SGHAT, CDR2 FQNNGV. The CDR3, as DNA: TGTGCCAGCAGCCTAGCCGGTGGAACAGGGAAAAGGACTTTCTTT. Its protein product is CASSLAGGTGKRTFF.

This clone was seen once. The V call is TRBV5-1, the J call TRBJ2-3; TRBD1 is a possible D gene (6 bases). V lost 4 bases and J 2 bases, leaving 11 bases between the germline ends. Germline CDR1 is SGHRS and CDR2 is YFSETQ. The CDR3 contains 14 residues. The CDR3 protein is CASSITGFTDTQYF. The CDR3 DNA sequence: TGCGCCAGCAGCATCACAGGGTTCACAGATACGCAGTATTTT.

This clone was found once. The V and J genes are TRBV5-1 and TRBJ2-1; D call uncertain. The germline CDR1 and CDR2 sequences are SGHRS and YFSETQ. Deletions cut 4 bases from V and 9 bases from J, with 14 bases between. There are 13 residues in the CDR3. CDR3 in amino acids: CASSQLTVGEQFF. CDR3 DNA sequence: TGCGCCAGCAGCCAACTAACGGTGGGTGAGCAGTTCTTC.

The chain joins TRBV29-1 to TRBJ2-5; the match to TRBD2 covers 7 bases. The CDR3 runs to 13 residues. Germline assignment: CDR1 SQVTM and CDR2 ANQGSEA. V gave up 3 bases and J gave up 5 bases; unmatched junction bases: 6. Here the CDR3 DNA reads TGCAGCGTTGAGCGGGGGAGGAGGGAGACCCAGTACTTC. Its protein product is CSVERGRRETQYF.